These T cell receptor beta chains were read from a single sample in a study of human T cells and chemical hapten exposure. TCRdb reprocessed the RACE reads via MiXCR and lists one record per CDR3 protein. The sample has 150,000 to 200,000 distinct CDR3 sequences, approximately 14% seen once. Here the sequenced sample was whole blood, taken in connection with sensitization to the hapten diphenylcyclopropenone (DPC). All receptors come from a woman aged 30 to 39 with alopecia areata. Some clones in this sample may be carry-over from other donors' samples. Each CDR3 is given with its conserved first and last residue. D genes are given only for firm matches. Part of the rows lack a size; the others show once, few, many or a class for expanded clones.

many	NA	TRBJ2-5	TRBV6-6	CASSYGTGQETQYF	TGTGCCAGCAGTTACGGCACAGGACAAGAGACCCAGTACTTC
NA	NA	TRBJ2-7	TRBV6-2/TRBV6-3	CASSTGAYEQYF	TGTGCCAGCAGTACGGGGGCCTACGAGCAGTACTTC
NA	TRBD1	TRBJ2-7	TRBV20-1	CSARSLGQGDTYEQYF	TGCAGTGCTAGAAGTTTAGGGCAGGGGGACACCTACGAGCAGTACTTC
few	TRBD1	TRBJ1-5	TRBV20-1	CSAIRQGNFGNQPQHF	TGCAGTGCTATTAGACAGGGGAATTTTGGCAATCAGCCCCAGCATTTT
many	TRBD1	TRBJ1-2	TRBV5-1	CASSLLAGGDYGYTF	TGCGCCAGCAGCTTGTTGGCAGGGGGCGACTATGGCTACACCTTC
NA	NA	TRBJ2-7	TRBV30	CAWTRTAESYEQYF	TGTGCCTGGACCAGGACAGCGGAGTCCTACGAGCAGTACTTC
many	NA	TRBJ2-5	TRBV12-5	CASGTSGGTQYF	TGTGCTAGTGGCACCAGCGGAGGGACCCAGTACTTC
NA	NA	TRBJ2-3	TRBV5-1	CASSLEGISTDTQYF	TGCGCCAGCAGCTTGGAGGGGATAAGCACAGATACGCAGTATTTT
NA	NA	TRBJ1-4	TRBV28	CASSFPGSANEKLFF	TGTGCCAGCAGTTTTCCGGGATCAGCTAATGAAAAACTGTTTTTT
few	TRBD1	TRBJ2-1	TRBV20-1	CSATTDFWGQGSYNEQFF	TGCAGTGCTACCACGGATTTCTGGGGACAGGGGAGTTACAATGAGCAGTTCTTC
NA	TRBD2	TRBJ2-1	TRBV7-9	CASSPEAASGRGEQFF	TGTGCCAGCAGCCCAGAGGCCGCTAGCGGGAGAGGTGAGCAGTTCTTC
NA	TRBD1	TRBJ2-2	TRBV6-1	CASSEAGTGAKELFF	TGTGCCAGCAGTGAAGCCGGGACAGGGGCCAAGGAGCTGTTTTTT
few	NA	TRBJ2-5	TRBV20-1	CSARDGGRVETQYF	TGCAGTGCTAGAGACGGGGGTAGGGTTGAGACCCAGTACTTC
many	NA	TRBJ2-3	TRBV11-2	CASSLRDFLDTQYF	TGTGCCAGCAGCCTCCGGGACTTCCTAGATACGCAGTATTTT
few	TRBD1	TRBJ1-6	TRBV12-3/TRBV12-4	CASSFQGASPLHF	TGTGCCAGCAGTTTCCAGGGGGCTTCACCCCTCCACTTT
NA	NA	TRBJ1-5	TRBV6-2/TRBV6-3	CASSPGSSANQPQHF	TGTGCCAGCAGCCCAGGGTCATCTGCCAATCAGCCCCAGCATTTT
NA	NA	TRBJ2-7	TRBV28	CASSLARGQYF	TGTGCCAGCAGTCTGGCCCGGGGGCAGTACTTC
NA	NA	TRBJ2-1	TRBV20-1	CSASKRLGEQFF	TGCAGTGCTAGTAAGCGTTTGGGTGAGCAGTTCTTC
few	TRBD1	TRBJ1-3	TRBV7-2	CASSFADRVVSNTIYF	TGTGCCAGCAGCTTCGCCGACAGGGTTGTATCTAACACCATATATTTT
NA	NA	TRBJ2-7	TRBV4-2	CASSQTVGDYEQYF	TGTGCCAGCAGCCAGACAGTCGGGGATTACGAGCAGTACTTC
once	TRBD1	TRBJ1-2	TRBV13	CASRTGTGFYGYTF	TGTGCCAGCAGAACCGGGACAGGGTTCTATGGCTACACCTTC
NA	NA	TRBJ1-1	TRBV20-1	CSARDPGSWGAFF	TGCAGTGCTAGAGACCCTGGAAGCTGGGGAGCTTTCTTT
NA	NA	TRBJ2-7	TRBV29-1	CSVHGAYEQYF	TGCAGCGTTCATGGAGCTTACGAGCAGTACTTC
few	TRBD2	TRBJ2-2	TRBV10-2	CASSEPSGSDGTGELFF	TGCGCCAGCAGTGAGCCTAGCGGGAGCGATGGCACCGGGGAGCTGTTTTTT
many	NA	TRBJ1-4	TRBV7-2	CASALVLNEKLFF	TGTGCCAGCGCCTTGGTCTTAAATGAAAAACTGTTTTTT
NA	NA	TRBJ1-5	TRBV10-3	CAIRRTENQPQHF	TGTGCCATCAGAAGGACAGAAAATCAGCCCCAGCATTTT
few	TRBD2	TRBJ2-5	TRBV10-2	CASSEGVLAGGPEETQYF	TGCGCCAGCAGTGAAGGGGTACTAGCGGGAGGGCCGGAGGAGACCCAGTACTTC
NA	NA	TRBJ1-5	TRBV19	CASRQTAHGGNQPQHF	TGTGCCAGTAGACAAACGGCCCACGGGGGCAATCAGCCCCAGCATTTT
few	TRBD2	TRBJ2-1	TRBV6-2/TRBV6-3	CASSLAGGYNEQFF	TGTGCCAGCAGTCTAGCGGGAGGGTACAATGAGCAGTTCTTC
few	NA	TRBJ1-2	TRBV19	CASSQQVLTGEYGYTF	TGTGCCAGTAGTCAGCAGGTCCTAACGGGGGAATATGGCTACACCTTC
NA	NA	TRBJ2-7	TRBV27	CASSWKIGRNYEQYF	TGTGCCAGCAGTTGGAAGATCGGACGGAACTACGAGCAGTACTTC
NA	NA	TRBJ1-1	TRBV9	CASSVDNVGNTEAFF	TGTGCCAGCAGCGTAGACAACGTTGGGAACACTGAAGCTTTCTTT
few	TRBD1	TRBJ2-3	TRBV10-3	CAAGTGNTDTQYF	TGTGCCGCGGGGACAGGGAACACAGATACGCAGTATTTT
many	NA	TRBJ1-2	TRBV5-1	CASGRAEPNYGYTF	TGCGCCAGCGGGCGGGCGGAACCTAACTATGGCTACACCTTC
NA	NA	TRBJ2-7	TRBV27	CASRTSGTSIYEQYF	TGTGCCAGCAGGACCTCTGGGACTTCGATCTACGAGCAGTACTTC
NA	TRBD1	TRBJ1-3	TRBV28	CASSFGTASGNTIYF	TGTGCCAGCAGTTTCGGGACAGCCTCTGGAAACACCATATATTTT
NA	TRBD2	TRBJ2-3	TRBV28	CASWRGGTDTQYF	TGTGCCAGTTGGCGGGGGGGCACAGATACGCAGTATTTT
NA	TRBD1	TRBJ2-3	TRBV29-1	CSARQGNPLDTQYF	TGCAGCGCCCGACAGGGTAATCCGTTAGATACGCAGTATTTT
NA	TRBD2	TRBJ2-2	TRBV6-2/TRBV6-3	CASSETSGKAGELFF	TGTGCCAGCAGTGAGACTAGCGGGAAGGCCGGGGAGCTGTTTTTT
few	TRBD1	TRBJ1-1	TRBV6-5	CASSTWDRGSGEAFF	TGTGCCAGCAGTACCTGGGACAGGGGATCCGGAGAAGCTTTCTTT
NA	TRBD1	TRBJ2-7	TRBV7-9	CASSSGTGYYEQYF	TGTGCCAGCAGCTCCGGGACAGGGTATTACGAGCAGTACTTC
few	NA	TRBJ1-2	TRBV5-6	CASSGRAYGYTF	TGTGCCAGCAGCGGCCGGGCCTATGGCTACACCTTC
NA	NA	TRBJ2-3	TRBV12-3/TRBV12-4	CASSLKVRVQYF	TGTGCCAGCAGTTTGAAAGTTCGTGTGCAGTATTTT
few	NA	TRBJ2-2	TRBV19	CASRTELTGELFF	TGTGCCAGTAGGACAGAACTCACCGGGGAGCTGTTTTTT
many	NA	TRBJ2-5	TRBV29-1	CSVDQGDQETQYF	TGCAGCGTTGATCAGGGAGACCAAGAGACCCAGTACTTC
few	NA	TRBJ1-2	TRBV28	CASRSDREDYGYTF	TGTGCCAGCAGATCCGACCGTGAGGACTATGGCTACACCTTC
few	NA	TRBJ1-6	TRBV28	CASTMRVPDSPLHF	TGTGCCAGCACCATGAGGGTCCCTGACTCACCCCTCCACTTT
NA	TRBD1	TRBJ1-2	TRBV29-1	CSVEAADRALYGYTF	TGCAGCGTTGAGGCCGCGGACAGGGCGCTATATGGCTACACCTTC
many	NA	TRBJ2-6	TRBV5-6	CASSLEGSGANVLTF	TGTGCCAGCAGCTTGGAGGGCTCTGGGGCCAACGTCCTGACTTTC
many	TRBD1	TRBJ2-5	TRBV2	CASRWTGAHQETQYF	TGTGCCAGCAGATGGACAGGGGCGCACCAAGAGACCCAGTACTTC
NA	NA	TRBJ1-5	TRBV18	CASSPRGDQPQHF	TGTGCCAGCTCACCGAGAGGGGATCAGCCCCAGCATTTT
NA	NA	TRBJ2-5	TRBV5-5	CASSIQRGRQETQYF	TGTGCCAGCAGCATTCAACGGGGCAGACAAGAGACCCAGTACTTC
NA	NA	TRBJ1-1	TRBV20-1	CSARVISGWTSSNTEAFF	TGCAGTGCTAGAGTAATCAGTGGTTGGACTTCCTCGAACACTGAAGCTTTCTTT
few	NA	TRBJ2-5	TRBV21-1	CANCSGLASQETQYF	TGTGCCAACTGTTCTGGACTAGCGTCGCAAGAGACCCAGTACTTC
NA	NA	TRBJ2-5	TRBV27	CASSPLGQEETQYF	TGTGCCAGCAGTCCACTAGGCCAGGAAGAGACCCAGTACTTC
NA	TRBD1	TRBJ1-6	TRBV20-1	CSARDLEGAFGYNSPLHF	TGCAGTGCTAGAGACCTTGAGGGGGCGTTTGGGTATAATTCACCCCTCCACTTT
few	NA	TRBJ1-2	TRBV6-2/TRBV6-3	CASSYTGPYGYTF	TGTGCCAGCAGTTACACAGGACCCTATGGCTACACCTTC
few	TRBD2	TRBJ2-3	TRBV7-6	CASSLDATSGGHSTDTQYF	TGTGCCAGCAGCTTAGATGCGACTAGCGGGGGCCACAGCACAGATACGCAGTATTTT
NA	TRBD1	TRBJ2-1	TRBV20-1	CSACPGTGGWSSYNEQFF	TGCAGTGCTTGTCCGGGGACAGGGGGCTGGAGCTCCTACAATGAGCAGTTCTTC
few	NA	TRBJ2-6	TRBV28	CASSSAGAQGANVLTF	TGTGCCAGCAGTTCCGCCGGGGCCCAAGGGGCCAACGTCCTGACTTTC